Below, one TCR beta chain is given with its context. The target of this receptor is not known. It has no much larger one-base neighbor in the sample; base qualities were not kept. From its cysteine to its phenylalanine, the CDR3 spans 15 amino acids. Solely the CDR3 DNA is kept, with 45 bases framed from the first base. The germline V gene encodes CDR1 SGHDT and CDR2 YYEEEE. V loses 3 bases at its end and J loses 5 bases; junction bases beyond the gene matches: 7. This sample stems from a study of shared clonotypes between healthy human individuals (TCRdb year 2020). Background on the whole study: The cohort included three men and two women between 18 and 49 years of age. For each donor, three plates each were used for CD4 naive and CD4 memory, two plates were used for CD8 naive, and one plate was used for CD8 memory. To estimate repertoire size and how much clonotype sharing occurs between individuals, the study deeply sequenced the blood TCR repertoires of five or six healthy adults. Libraries were prepared and TCR repertoires were sequenced by different laboratories using diverse techniques, in order to increase sequencing depth and limit assay-specific biases. Between about 0.85 and 10 billion PBMCs per donor were obtained by leukapheresis.

CD8 naive samples consisted of CD45RO-negative cells that were positively selected for CCR7, yielding a CD45RA+CCR7+ population without TemRA cells. The donors were healthy, HIV-negative adults who had no recently reported acute infections or vaccinations. Every donor was a Caucasian adult living in Nashville, Tennessee, USA. Blood was collected by leukapheresis, and PBMCs were isolated by Ficoll-Histopaque density gradient centrifugation and then cryopreserved in liquid nitrogen vapor phase. Purity and quantity of every magnetically sorted T cell population were checked by analytical flow cytometry. Genomic DNA was isolated from each sorted fraction and quantified by UV absorbance on a Nanodrop 2000c. Using the deep immunoSEQ assay, TCR CDR3 regions were amplified from genomic DNA by multiplex PCR. Genomic DNA extracted from each cell subset was distributed evenly over all wells of several immunoSEQ 96-well plates, and each plate served as one replicate. For sorted subsets, about 200 ng genomic DNA, equal to some 30,000 T cell genomes, was loaded into each replicate PCR. The purified libraries were quantified using a Qubit 3.0 fluorometer, sized with a Bioanalyzer 2100, and then quantified again using the KAPA Library Quantification kit. Every immunoSEQ 96-well plate was sequenced on a dedicated single-read 150-cycle Illumina NextSeq 550 flow cell. The published analysis was carried out like this. Because the immunoSEQ output included only junctional sequences and no quality scores, the filtering could not be the same as the filtering used for full-length reads. Sequences were annotated with PyIR, a Python wrapper for IgBLAST v1.9, and V/J genes and CDR3 were assigned using IMGT germline references. Reads were removed for weak V/J assignments (E-value above 1e-6), missing CDR3, stop codons, out-of-frame junctions, or ambiguous translated residues. V3J clonotypes were defined as sequences sharing an identical inferred V gene, J gene, and CDR3 amino acid sequence. Percentage overlap between repertoires was computed as shared unique clonotypes divided by the size of the smaller repertoire. Repertoire richness was assessed with RTK rarefaction, the Chao1 estimator, and Recon v2.1 estimates of unobserved clonotypes. OLGA was used to compute generation probabilities for all TCRbeta clonotypes that the gDNA method yielded from four donors. TCRdb took over this immuneACCESS table, retaining in-frame rearrangements with V and J assigned. Such tables are incomplete; in checked studies, under half of the missing clones stem from an unresolved V gene, and the remainder is unexplained. V and J calls and clone size are copied from that table; D and trimming were computed from the DNA. The sample table contains 550,000 to 750,000 clones; only one count was recorded for about 91% of them. Of the sample, about a quarter falls within the top ten clones.

The paper as a whole reports these results and caveats: Because the study included only a small number of donors, the genetic and exposure-history diversity represented was limited. Pairwise subsampling indicated that sequencing depth was expected to affect the degree of clonotype sharing among donors. Rarefaction of sorted-subset datasets indicated incomplete sequencing despite the large sequencing depth. Larger estimated clonotype richness was generally found for naive subsets than for memory subsets. Sampling was restricted to blood, and TCR repertoires in tissues likely differ from the TCR repertoires found in blood. Higher generation probabilities were observed for clonotypes shared by all four sorted-subset donors than for non-shared clonotypes. Across a handful of donors, around 5% of naive CD4, roughly 3.4% of naive CD8, under 2.5% of memory CD4, and approximately 0.4% of memory CD8 clonotypes were shared.

The sequence came from a man between 25 and 39 years old in good health. Recombination linked TRBV5-6 to TRBJ1-5; TRBD1 matches 8 bases in the middle. Sequenced sample: naive CD8+ T cells sorted from blood. Sample cell subset or site, as interpreted from the label and publication: CD45RA+CCR7+. The nucleotides are TGTGCCAGCAGCTCCAGGGGGCTGTTAGATCAGCCCCAGCATTTT. Protein translation: CASSSRGLLDQPQHF.